This T cell receptor beta chain was identified in a study of blood T cell repertoires in COVID-19. At the level of the study: The United States, Italy and Spain were the sources of the acute and convalescent COVID-19 samples.

V was clipped by 5 bases and J by 7 bases; unmatched bases: 13. The V gene's germline CDR1 is SGHTA and CDR2 FQGTGA. The CDR3 is made up of 16 amino acids. Method: immunoSEQ multiplex PCR; TCRdb's copy keeps in-frame clones and lacks some. The table lists a few hundred thousand clones, nearly 90% of them singletons. Donors in Cohort 3 counted as recovered after two negative PCRs, clearance, or symptom resolution. Material for sequencing was PBMCs or T cells enriched from blood (not recorded which). The clonotype was recovered from a woman aged 25 to 39 who had recovered from COVID-19. The chain combines TRBV7-3 with TRBJ2-3, with TRBD1 matching over 9 bases. The CDR3 loop reads CASSADRDRATNTQYF. CDR3 coding DNA: TGTGCCAGCAGCGCAGACCGGGACAGGGCGACAAATACGCAGTATTTT.